This TCR beta chain was identified in a study of blood T cell repertoires in COVID-19. CDR3 length: 17 amino acids. V trimming: 1 base; J trimming: 2 bases; junction bases outside the gene matches: 9. From germline, CDR1 is SGHTA and CDR2 FQGNSA. Original processing notes: Amplification from reference gene primers served as the basis for estimated nucleated cell counts. TCRdb keeps only in-frame clones here, not all; method: immunoSEQ multiplex PCR. Clonal size and the V and J genes are those of that table, whereas D and trimming came from the DNA. The table lists roughly 190,000 clones, roughly four fifths of them singletons. Assignment of participants to cohorts was predicated upon participant-reported clinical history. Each recovered donor of Cohort 3 presented with two negative PCRs, clearance, or symptom resolution.

The sequencing sample was made of PBMCs or T cells enriched from blood (not recorded which). The origin of this receptor is a man aged 40-49 years who had recovered from COVID-19. This chain connects TRBV7-2 to TRBJ2-7; 9 nucleotides line up with TRBD2. The CDR3 DNA is TGTGCCAGCAGCTTAGAGGGCAGTGGGACTAGCACCTACGAGCAGTACTTC. It encodes CASSLEGSGTSTYEQYF.